This T cell receptor (beta chain) was captured by sequencing in a study of PD-1 blockade in classical Hodgkin lymphoma. Concerning this clone: Its antigen is unidentified.

Findings and caveats of the study: At baseline, newly diagnosed patients reportedly showed less TCR diversity than healthy donors.

Measured with immunoSEQ multiplex PCR; TCRdb has only the in-frame clones, and not every one. The repertoire holds about 58,000 clones, with around 93% as singletons. No patient escaped relapse after autologous stem cell transplantation, and brentuximab vedotin exposure varied. Sequences were derived from peripheral blood mononuclear cells (PBMCs), sampled before the second cycle of nivolumab. The sequence came from a human donor with classical Hodgkin lymphoma.

CDR3 nucleotides: TGTGCCAGCAGTGAAGGATCTTCGGAGACCCAGTACTTC. Protein sequence: CASSEGSSETQYF. The V call is TRBV25-1, the J call TRBJ2-5; D is ambiguous. This CDR3 has 13 residues. Between the trimmed V and J ends, which lost 2 bases and 5 bases, there was a span of 9 bases. CDR1 MGHDK and CDR2 SYGVNS come from the germline V gene. Combining the CDR3 with reference TRBV25-1 and TRBJ2-5 gives the whole variable domain EADIYQTPRYLVIGTGKKITLECSQTMGHDKMYWYQQDPGMELHLIHYSYGVNSTEKGDLSSESTVSRIRTEHFPLTLESARPSHTSQYLCASSEGSSETQYFGPGTRLLVL.